This TCR beta chain appears in the sequencing data of a study of T-cell memory formation after mild COVID-19. Overall study findings and caveats: Clones that contracted from day 15 to 85 were balanced CD4/CD8, while later expanders leaned CD4+.

Trimming removed 0 bases from V and 6 bases from J; junction bases left unmatched: 5. The germline CDR1 and CDR2 sequences are LGHNA and YSLEER. The CDR3 has 14 amino acids. 5'RACE primed from the constant segment yielded TCR alpha and TCR beta cDNA libraries bearing sample barcodes and UMIs. TCRdb itself ran the 5' RACE reads through MiXCR, one entry per CDR3 protein. The sample has about 540,000 distinct CDR3 sequences, around 20% seen once. This clonotype has only a few counts. Its specificity is unknown. The genes are TRBV4-3 and TRBJ2-7; 7 bases are shared with TRBD1. This TCR came from an adult woman who had mild COVID-19 (a few samples of this study predate the infection). Cell type and time point are not known. Material: PBMCs or a T cell subset sorted from them (not recorded which). Here the CDR3 reads CASSQDRAGGEQYF. In DNA form, the CDR3 reads TGCGCCAGCAGCCAAGATCGGGCAGGGGGCGAGCAGTACTTC.